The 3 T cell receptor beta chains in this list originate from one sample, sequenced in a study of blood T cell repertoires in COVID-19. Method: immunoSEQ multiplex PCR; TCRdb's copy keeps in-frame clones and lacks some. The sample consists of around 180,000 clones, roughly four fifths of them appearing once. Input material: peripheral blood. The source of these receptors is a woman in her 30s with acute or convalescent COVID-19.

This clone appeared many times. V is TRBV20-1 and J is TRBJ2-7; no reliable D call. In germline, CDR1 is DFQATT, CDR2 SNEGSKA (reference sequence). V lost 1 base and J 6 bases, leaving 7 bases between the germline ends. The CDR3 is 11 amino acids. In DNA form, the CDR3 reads TGCAGTGCTAGAGCCTACGGCGAGCAGTACTTC. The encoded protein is CSARAYGEQYF.

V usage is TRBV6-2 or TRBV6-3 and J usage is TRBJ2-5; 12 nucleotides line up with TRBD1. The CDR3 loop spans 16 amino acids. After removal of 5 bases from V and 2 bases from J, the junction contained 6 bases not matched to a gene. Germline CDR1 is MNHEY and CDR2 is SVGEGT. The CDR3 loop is CASSRGQGAFQETQYF. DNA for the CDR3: TGTGCCAGCAGTCGGGGACAGGGGGCCTTTCAAGAGACCCAGTACTTC.

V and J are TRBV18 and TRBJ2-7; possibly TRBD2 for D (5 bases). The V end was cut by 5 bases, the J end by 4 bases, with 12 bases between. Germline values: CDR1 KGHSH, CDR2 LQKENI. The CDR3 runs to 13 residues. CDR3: CASSSEGRYEQYF. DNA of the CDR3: TGTGCCAGCTCATCCGAGGGCAGGTACGAGCAGTACTTC.